This TCR beta chain comes out of a study of shared clonotypes between healthy human individuals. Study context: Donors had three CD4 naive, three CD4 memory, two CD8 naive and one CD8 memory plate apiece. The study, taken as a whole, reports: Clonotypes shared by all four sorted-subset donors had higher generation probabilities than non-shared clonotypes.

This clone was seen just once. The antigen is undetermined. V was cut by 0 bases and J by 1 base, with 6 bases left in between. The CDR3 sequence is 14 residues long. The germline V gene has CDR1 MGHRA and CDR2 YSYEKL. Per the study methods: Quality scores were absent from the junction-only immunoSEQ sequences, so filtering differed. Clones were read by immunoSEQ multiplex PCR, and TCRdb kept only the in-frame ones, dropping some. That table is the source of V, J and clone size, and D and trimming were worked out from the DNA. Here the sample spans millions of clones, 95% being singletons. Sequencing was carried out using naive CD4+ T cells sorted from blood. The subset was: CD45RA+ positively selected. This clonotype was sampled from a man between 18 and 29 years old in good health. The rearrangement links TRBV4-1 to TRBJ1-2, with D hard to call. CDR3 coding DNA: TGCGCCAGCAGCCAAGACAGAGTTAACTATGGCTACACCTTC. Translating it yields CASSQDRVNYGYTF.